This record looks at one T cell receptor beta chain sequence and its context. The sample comes from a study of control samples from healthy donors and cancer patients. Germline lookup yields CDR1 MNHEY and CDR2 SVGEGT. The CDR3 spans 11 residues. V was clipped by 4 bases and J by 2 bases, with 3 bases between them. Assay used: immunoSEQ multiplex PCR; TCRdb lists only in-frame clones, some missing. Of roughly 55,000 clones listed, 92% were seen once; the top ten hold 1.7%. The sequenced material came from PBMCs. The sequence came from a man aged 40-49 years with colorectal cancer. V is TRBV6-2 or TRBV6-3 and J is TRBJ2-7; D call uncertain. The CDR3 loop reads CASSWAYEQYF. The CDR3, as DNA: TGTGCCAGCAGTTGGGCCTACGAGCAGTACTTC.